The rows below give T cell receptor beta chains drawn from one sample of a study of control samples from healthy donors and cancer patients. Using immunoSEQ multiplex PCR, the repertoire was profiled, and TCRdb retains in-frame clones only, with some absent. The table lists some 160,000 clones, 90% to 95% of them singletons. The sequenced sample consisted of blood. Receptor source: a woman aged 40-49 years in good health. The CDR3 runs from the conserved cysteine through the conserved F or W. The D gene is left open where the match is weak. The size field is filled for only some rows; it gives once, few, many or a size class.

13,-,-,TRBV11-3,TRBJ1-1,TGTGCCAGCAGCTTGAGCGAGGAGGCTGAAGCTTTCTTT,CASSLSEEAEAFF
14,-,-,TRBV5-1,TRBJ2-7,TGCGCCAGCAGCGTTAGGACAGACCCCTACGAGCAGTACTTC,CASSVRTDPYEQYF
16,-,-,TRBV4-3,TRBJ1-3,TGCGCCAGCAGCCAAGGAGCTCAAACCGGTGGAAACACCATATATTTT,CASSQGAQTGGNTIYF
13,-,-,TRBV10-1,TRBJ1-3,TGCGCCAGCAGTACAGGACAGAGAAACACCATATATTTT,CASSTGQRNTIYF
16,-,TRBD1,TRBV27,TRBJ2-5,TGTGCCAGCAGTCTAGGGGGACAGGGGGCGGGAGAGACCCAGTACTTC,CASSLGGQGAGETQYF
13,-,-,TRBV11-3,TRBJ1-1,TGTGCCAGCAGCTTAGGTTCGTACACTGAAGCTTTCTTT,CASSLGSYTEAFF
15,-,-,TRBV6-5,TRBJ1-1,TGTGCCAGCAGGATCTCGTGGGAGAAGAACACTGAAGCTTTCTTT,CASRISWEKNTEAFF
15,-,TRBD2,TRBV7-8,TRBJ2-1,TGTGCCAGCAGCTTAGCAGCGGGAGGGCGTAATGAGCAGTTCTTC,CASSLAAGGRNEQFF
14,-,-,TRBV30,TRBJ1-2,TGTGCCTGGGGGAGGCCTACAGGGTTCCATGGCTACACCTTC,CAWGRPTGFHGYTF
15,-,-,TRBV19,TRBJ1-1,TGTGCCAGTACCACCGCCAGCACAGGGAACACTGAAGCTTTCTTT,CASTTASTGNTEAFF
18,-,TRBD2,TRBV15,TRBJ2-3,TGTGCCACCAGCAGACCGCCGGGACTAGCGGATAGCACAGATACGCAGTATTTT,CATSRPPGLADSTDTQYF
16,-,TRBD1,TRBV4-1,TRBJ1-6,TGCGCCAGCAGCCCCCAGGAGGGACAGGGTTTTTCACCCCTCCACTTT,CASSPQEGQGFSPLHF
17,-,-,TRBV7-8,TRBJ1-3,TGTGCCAGCAGCCCCTACCGACAGGCCCTGCCTGGAAACACCATATATTTT,CASSPYRQALPGNTIYF
16,-,-,TRBV29-1,TRBJ1-1,TGCAGCGTTGTAAGGGGGTTGCCGGGACATCGAGATGAAGCTTTCTTT,CSVVRGLPGHRDEAFF
13,-,-,TRBV29-1,TRBJ1-2,TGCAGCGTTGCTCGGGACATAGGCTATGGCTACACCTTC,CSVARDIGYGYTF
14,-,TRBD1,TRBV9,TRBJ1-1,TGTGCCAGCGGTCGGGGGACAGGGGGAACTGAAGCTTTCTTT,CASGRGTGGTEAFF
13,-,-,TRBV9,TRBJ2-1,TGTGCCAGCAGCGCGACAGAGTACAATGAGCAGTTCTTC,CASSATEYNEQFF
14,few,-,TRBV4-1,TRBJ1-6,TGCGCCAGCAGCCAAGATCGGGCCTATTCACCCCTCCACTTT,CASSQDRAYSPLHF
12,-,-,TRBV24-1,TRBJ1-5,TGTGCCATCCGGCAGGGAGGACAGCCCCAGCATTTT,CAIRQGGQPQHF
16,-,TRBD1,TRBV7-9,TRBJ2-7,TGTGCCAGCAGCTTATCGAAACAGGGGATCTTCTACGAGCAGTACTTC,CASSLSKQGIFYEQYF
14,-,TRBD1,TRBV19,TRBJ2-5,TGTGCCAGTAGTACGTCCGGGACAGCCAGTTCCCAGTACTTC,CASSTSGTASSQYF
16,once,TRBD1,TRBV27,TRBJ1-6,TGTGCCAGCAGTGCACAGGGGGTGAGCGGCAATTCACCCCTCCACTTT,CASSAQGVSGNSPLHF
15,-,-,TRBV7-9,TRBJ1-5,TGTGCCAGCAGCTTAAGTGGGGGGGGAAATCAGCCCCAGCATTTT,CASSLSGGGNQPQHF
14,once,-,TRBV3-1/TRBV3-2,TRBJ1-1,TGTGCCAGCAGCCCCAGGCTCACATGGGGTGAAGCTTTCTTT,CASSPRLTWGEAFF
14,once,-,TRBV15,TRBJ2-5,TGTGCCACCAGCAGACGTCGAAATCAAGAGACCCAGTACTTC,CATSRRRNQETQYF
14,-,TRBD2,TRBV7-7,TRBJ2-7,TGTGCTAGCAGCCTGACTAGCGGGAACTACGAGCAGTACTTC,CASSLTSGNYEQYF
14,-,-,TRBV6-6,TRBJ1-1,TGTGCCAGCAGTTACTCCCGACAGGCCACTGAAGCTTTCTTT,CASSYSRQATEAFF
13,once,-,TRBV9,TRBJ1-5,TGTGCCAGCAGCGAGCAGGGAGATCAGCCCCAGCATTTT,CASSEQGDQPQHF
13,-,TRBD1,TRBV18,TRBJ2-7,TGTGCCAGCTCACAGGGGACAGCCTACGAGCAGTACTTC,CASSQGTAYEQYF
16,once,-,TRBV7-2,TRBJ2-7,TGTGCCAGCAGCTTAGCCGGGTCGGCTAGCTCCTACGAGCAGTACTTC,CASSLAGSASSYEQYF
14,-,-,TRBV20-1,TRBJ2-4,TGCAGTGCTAGTAGGACAGGAGGGTATGATATTCAGTACTTC,CSASRTGGYDIQYF
16,-,-,TRBV7-8,TRBJ2-7,TGTGCCAGCAGCTCGTACCGACTAACGCGAAACTACGAGCAGTACTTC,CASSSYRLTRNYEQYF
17,-,TRBD2,TRBV7-2,TRBJ2-4,TGTGCCAGCAGCTCCAGACTAGCGGGGATCTCCAAAAACATTCAGTACTTC,CASSSRLAGISKNIQYF
15,-,-,TRBV9,TRBJ1-2,TGTGCCAGCAGCACCGGACAGTTAGCTAACTATGGCTACACCTTC,CASSTGQLANYGYTF
14,-,-,TRBV9,TRBJ1-1,TGTGCCAGCAGCGTCCGCCAGGACGACACTGAAGCTTTCTTT,CASSVRQDDTEAFF
15,-,-,TRBV5-6,TRBJ1-2,TGTGCCAGCAGCTTGATATCGGTCGGGAGACTCGGCTACACCTTC,CASSLISVGRLGYTF
15,-,TRBD2,TRBV20-1,TRBJ2-2,TGCAGTGCTGGTGGACTAGCGGGTGACACCGGGGAGCTGTTTTTT,CSAGGLAGDTGELFF
17,-,TRBD1,TRBV14,TRBJ1-4,TGTGCCAGCAGCCAAGATCTTGTGGGGACAGGGAATGAAAAACTGTTTTTT,CASSQDLVGTGNEKLFF
13,-,-,TRBV5-4,TRBJ1-1,TGTGCCAGCAGCTTGGGGGAGAACACTGAAGCTTTCTTT,CASSLGENTEAFF
13,-,-,TRBV7-3,TRBJ1-6,TGTGCCAGCAGTAGGGACACAAATTCACCCCTCCACTTT,CASSRDTNSPLHF
12,-,-,TRBV6-1,TRBJ1-5,TGTGCCAGCAGTGAATATTCCCAGCCCCAGCATTTT,CASSEYSQPQHF
15,-,TRBD1,TRBV19,TRBJ2-1,TGTGCCAGTAGCCTGGACAGGGGGCCTTACAATGAGCAGTTCTTC,CASSLDRGPYNEQFF
12,-,-,TRBV5-1,TRBJ2-3,TGCGCCAGCAGCTGGAGGGGGGATACGCAGTATTTT,CASSWRGDTQYF
16,-,-,TRBV6-2/TRBV6-3,TRBJ1-1,TGTGCCAGCAGTTACGGTCCCGGGGCGCAAAACACTGAAGCTTTCTTT,CASSYGPGAQNTEAFF
19,-,-,TRBV7-8,TRBJ1-2,TGTGCCAGCAGCTTAGTGTCGGTGGCCAGGGATACTTCTAACTATGGCTACACCTTC,CASSLVSVARDTSNYGYTF
14,-,-,TRBV6-5,TRBJ1-2,TGTGCCAGCAGTTACTCTGCTCGGGGGCATGGCTACACCTTC,CASSYSARGHGYTF
12,-,-,TRBV28,TRBJ1-2,TGTGCCAGCACCCAAGGGGAGGTACGTGTCACCTTC,CASTQGEVRVTF
15,-,-,TRBV19,TRBJ1-2,TGTGCCAGTAGTCCAGGCGGGGAATGGGGCGATGGCTACACCTTC,CASSPGGEWGDGYTF